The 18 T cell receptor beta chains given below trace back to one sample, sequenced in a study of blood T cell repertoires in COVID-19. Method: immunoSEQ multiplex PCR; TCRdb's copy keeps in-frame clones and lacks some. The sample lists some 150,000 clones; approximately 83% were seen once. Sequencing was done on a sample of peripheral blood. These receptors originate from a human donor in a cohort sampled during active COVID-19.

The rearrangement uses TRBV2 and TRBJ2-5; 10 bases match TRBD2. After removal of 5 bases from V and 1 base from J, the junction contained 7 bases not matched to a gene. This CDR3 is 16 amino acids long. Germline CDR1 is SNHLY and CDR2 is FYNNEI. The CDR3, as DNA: TGTGCCAGCAGTCTCGTATCTAGCGGGGGCCAAGAGACCCAGTACTTC. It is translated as CASSLVSSGGQETQYF.

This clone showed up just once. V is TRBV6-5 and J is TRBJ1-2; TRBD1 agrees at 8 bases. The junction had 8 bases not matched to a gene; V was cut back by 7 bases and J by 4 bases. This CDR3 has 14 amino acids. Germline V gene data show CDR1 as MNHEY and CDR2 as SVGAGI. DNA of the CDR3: TGTGCCAGCACCGTCGGGACAGGCTCCTATGGCTACACCTTC. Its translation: CASTVGTGSYGYTF.

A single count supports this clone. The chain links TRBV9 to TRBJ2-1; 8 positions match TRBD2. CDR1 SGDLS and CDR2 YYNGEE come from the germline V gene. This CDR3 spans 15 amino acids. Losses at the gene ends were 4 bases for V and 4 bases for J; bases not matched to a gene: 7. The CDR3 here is CASSLLAGGYNEQFF. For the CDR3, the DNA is TGTGCCAGCAGCCTCCTTGCGGGGGGTTACAATGAGCAGTTCTTC.

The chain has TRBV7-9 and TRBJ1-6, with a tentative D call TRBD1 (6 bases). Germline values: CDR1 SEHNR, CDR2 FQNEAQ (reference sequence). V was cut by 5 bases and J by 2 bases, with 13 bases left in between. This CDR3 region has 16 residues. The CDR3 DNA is TGTGCCAGCAGCGAACAGGGTTTTGCCTATAATTCACCCCTCCACTTT. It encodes CASSEQGFAYNSPLHF.

CDR3 amino acids: CASSLETSTDTQYF. CDR3 bases: TGCGCCAGCAGCTTGGAAACTAGCACAGATACGCAGTATTTT. The J gene is TRBJ2-3, the V gene TRBV5-1; D uncertain. The CDR3 sequence is 14 residues long. The V gene's germline CDR1 is SGHRS and CDR2 YFSETQ. Trimming shortened V by 0 bases and J by 0 bases, and 5 bases separated the two germline ends.

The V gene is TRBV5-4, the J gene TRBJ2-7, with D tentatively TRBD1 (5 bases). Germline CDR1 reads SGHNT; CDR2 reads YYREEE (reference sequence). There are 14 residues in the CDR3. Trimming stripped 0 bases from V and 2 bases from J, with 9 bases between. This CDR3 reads CASSLGGGPYEQYF. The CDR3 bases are TGTGCCAGCAGCTTGGGGGGCGGTCCCTACGAGCAGTACTTC. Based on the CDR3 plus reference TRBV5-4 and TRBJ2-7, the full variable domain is ETGVTQSPTHLIKTRGQQVTLRCSSQSGHNTVSWYQQALGQGPQFIFQYYREEENGRGNFPPRFSGLQFPNYSSELNVNALELDDSALYLCASSLGGGPYEQYFGPGTRLTVT.

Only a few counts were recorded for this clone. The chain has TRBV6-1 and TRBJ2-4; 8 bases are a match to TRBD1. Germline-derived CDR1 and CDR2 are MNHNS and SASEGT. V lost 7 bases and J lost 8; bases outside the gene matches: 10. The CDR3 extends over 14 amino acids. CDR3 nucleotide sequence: TGTGCCAGCACTTCGACAGGGGCGAGGGACATTCAGTACTTC. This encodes CASTSTGARDIQYF.

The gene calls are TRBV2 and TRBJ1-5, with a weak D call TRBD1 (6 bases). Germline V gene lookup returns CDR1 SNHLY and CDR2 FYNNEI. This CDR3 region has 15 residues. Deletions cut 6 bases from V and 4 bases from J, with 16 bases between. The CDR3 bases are TGTGCCAGCAGCAGGACAGACACTAAAAATCAGCCCCAGCATTTT. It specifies CASSRTDTKNQPQHF.

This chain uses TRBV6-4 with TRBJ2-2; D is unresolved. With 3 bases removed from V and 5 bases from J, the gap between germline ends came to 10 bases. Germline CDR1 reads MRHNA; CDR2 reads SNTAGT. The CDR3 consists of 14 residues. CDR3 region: CASSDSLATGELFF. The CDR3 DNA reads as TGTGCCAGCAGTGATAGCTTGGCGACCGGGGAGCTGTTTTTT.

This chain's CDR3 is CSASITYEQYF. CDR3 sequence (DNA): TGCAGTGCTAGTATAACCTACGAGCAGTACTTC. This chain joins TRBV20-1 and TRBJ2-7, with D hard to call. CDR1 is DFQATT and CDR2 is SNEGSKA in the germline V gene (reference sequence). CDR3 size: 11 residues. Trimming cost V 3 bases and J 2 bases, with 5 bases left between them.

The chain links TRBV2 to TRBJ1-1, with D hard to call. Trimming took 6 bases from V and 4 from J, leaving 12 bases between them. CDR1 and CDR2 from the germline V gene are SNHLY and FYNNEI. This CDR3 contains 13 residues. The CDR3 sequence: CASSRAGSTEAFF. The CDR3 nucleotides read TGTGCCAGCAGCCGCGCGGGGAGCACTGAAGCTTTCTTT. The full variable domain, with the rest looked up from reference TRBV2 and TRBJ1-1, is EPEVTQTPSHQVTQMGQEVILRCVPISNHLYFYWYRQILGQKVEFLVSFYNNEISEKSEIFDDQFSVERPDGSNFTLKIRSTKLEDSAMYFCASSRAGSTEAFFGQGTRLTVV.

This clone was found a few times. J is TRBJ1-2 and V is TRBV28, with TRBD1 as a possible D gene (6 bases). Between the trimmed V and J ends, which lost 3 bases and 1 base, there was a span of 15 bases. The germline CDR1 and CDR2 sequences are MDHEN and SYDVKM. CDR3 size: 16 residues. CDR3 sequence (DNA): TGTGCCAGCAGTTTCCCTCGGTACAGGGTTAACTATGGCTACACCTTC. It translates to CASSFPRYRVNYGYTF.

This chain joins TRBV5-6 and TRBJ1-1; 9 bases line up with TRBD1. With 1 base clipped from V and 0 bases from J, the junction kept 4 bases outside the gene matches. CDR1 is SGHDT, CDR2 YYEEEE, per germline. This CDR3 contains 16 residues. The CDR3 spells CASSLRTGVMNTEAFF. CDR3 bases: TGTGCCAGCAGCTTGCGGACAGGGGTTATGAACACTGAAGCTTTCTTT. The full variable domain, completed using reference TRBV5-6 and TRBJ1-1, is DAGVTQSPTHLIKTRGQQVTLRCSPKSGHDTVSWYQQALGQGPQFIFQYYEEEERQRGNFPDRFSGHQFPNYSSELNVNALLLGDSALYLCASSLRTGVMNTEAFFGQGTRLTVV.

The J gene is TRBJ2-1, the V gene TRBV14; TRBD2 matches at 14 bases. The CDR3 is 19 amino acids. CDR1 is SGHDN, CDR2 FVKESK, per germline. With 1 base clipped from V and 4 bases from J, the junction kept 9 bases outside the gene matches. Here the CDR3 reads CASSQVRLAGGTLYNEQFF. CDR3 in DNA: TGTGCCAGCAGCCAAGTAAGACTAGCGGGGGGGACCCTTTACAATGAGCAGTTCTTC.

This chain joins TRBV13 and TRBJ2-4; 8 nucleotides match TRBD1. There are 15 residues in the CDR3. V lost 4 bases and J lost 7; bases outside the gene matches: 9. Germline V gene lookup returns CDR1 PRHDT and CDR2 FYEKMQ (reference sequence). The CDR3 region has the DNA TGTGCCAGCAGCTGGTTGGACAGGGATAGGAACATTCAGTACTTC. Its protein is CASSWLDRDRNIQYF. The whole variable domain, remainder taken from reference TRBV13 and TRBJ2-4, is AAGVIQSPRHLIKEKRETATLKCYPIPRHDTVYWYQQGPGQDPQFLISFYEKMQSDKGSIPDRFSAQQFSDYHSELNMSSLELGDSALYFCASSWLDRDRNIQYFGAGTRLSVL.

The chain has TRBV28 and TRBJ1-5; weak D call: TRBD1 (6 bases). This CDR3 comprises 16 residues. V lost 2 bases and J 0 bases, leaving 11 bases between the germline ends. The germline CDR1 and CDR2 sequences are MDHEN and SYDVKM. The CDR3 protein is CASSLQPGHSNQPQHF. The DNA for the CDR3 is TGTGCCAGCAGTTTACAGCCGGGACATAGCAATCAGCCCCAGCATTTT. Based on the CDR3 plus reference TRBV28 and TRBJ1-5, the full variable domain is DVKVTQSSRYLVKRTGEKVFLECVQDMDHENMFWYRQDPGLGLRLIYFSYDVKMKEKGDIPEGYSVSREKKERFSLILESASTNQTSMYLCASSLQPGHSNQPQHFGDGTRLSIL.

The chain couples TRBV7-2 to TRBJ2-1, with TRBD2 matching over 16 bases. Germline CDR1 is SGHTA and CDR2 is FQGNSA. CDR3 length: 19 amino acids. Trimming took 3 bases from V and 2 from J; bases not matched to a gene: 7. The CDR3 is CASSFPSGTSGGAYNEQFF. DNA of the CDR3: TGTGCCAGCAGCTTCCCCTCCGGGACTAGCGGGGGGGCCTACAATGAGCAGTTCTTC. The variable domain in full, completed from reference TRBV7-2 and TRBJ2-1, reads GAGVSQSPSNKVTEKGKDVELRCDPISGHTALYWYRQSLGQGLEFLIYFQGNSAPDKSGLPSDRFSAERTGGSVSTLTIQRTQQEDSAVYLCASSFPSGTSGGAYNEQFFGPGTRLTVL.

The CDR3 region is CASSLNRDRGSEQYF. CDR3 bases: TGTGCCAGCTCACTGAACCGGGACAGGGGATCCGAGCAGTACTTC. This chain uses TRBV18 with TRBJ2-7, with 10 bases matching TRBD1. The trim removed 4 bases at V and 6 bases at J, leaving 9 bases unmatched. This CDR3 comprises 15 residues. Germline assignment: CDR1 KGHSH and CDR2 LQKENI.